The entry below describes one T cell receptor beta chain. Using immunoSEQ multiplex PCR, the repertoire was profiled, and TCRdb retains in-frame clones only, with some absent. The data show 20,000 to 25,000 clones, 81% seen once. The sample originates from a study of PD-1 blockade in classical Hodgkin lymphoma. The CDR3 length is 16 residues. Trimming pared 0 bases from V and 3 bases from J, leaving 14 bases between. The germline CDR1 and CDR2 sequences are SGHVS and FQNEAQ. The patients all showed relapse after autologous stem cell transplantation, while their brentuximab vedotin exposure varied. This chain connects TRBV7-8 to TRBJ1-1; the D gene is possibly TRBD1 (6 bases). The specimen comprised peripheral blood mononuclear cells (PBMCs), sampled before the second cycle of nivolumab. The receptor was derived from a human donor with classical Hodgkin lymphoma. In DNA form, the CDR3 reads TGTGCCAGCAGCTTAGCCCCGACAGGTTCTTACACTGAAGCTTTCTTT. Translating it yields CASSLAPTGSYTEAFF.